The 31 T cell receptor beta chains given below trace back to one sample, sequenced in a study of response to subunit inactivated influenza vaccine. One entry per CDR3 protein results from TCRdb running MiXCR on the RT-PCR reads. The sample consists of 530,000 or so distinct CDR3 sequences, 13% to 15% of them appearing once. The sequencing here drew on PBMCs from blood, taken 11 to 12 days after vaccination. These TCRs come from a man aged 45 to 65 who received an inactivated influenza vaccine.

The sample holds a few counts of this clonotype. V usage is TRBV9 and J usage is TRBJ2-1; 9 positions match TRBD2. The CDR3 covers 16 residues. Trimming at V came to 0 bases and at J to 8 bases, leaving 9 bases not matched to a gene. The germline V gene has CDR1 SGDLS and CDR2 YYNGEE. CDR3 region: CASSVEYWGTSHEQFF. The CDR3 coding sequence is TGTGCCAGCAGCGTAGAATATTGGGGGACTAGCCATGAGCAGTTCTTC.

The J gene is TRBJ2-3, the V gene TRBV28; D possibly uses TRBD1 or TRBD2 (6 bases each). The CDR3 totals 18 residues. V was shortened by 5 bases and J by 1 base, with 22 bases between the two germline ends. The germline V gene has CDR1 MDHEN and CDR2 SYDVKM. The CDR3 is CASSGPGGTLLGTDTQYF. Here the CDR3 DNA reads TGTGCCAGCAGTGGGCCCGGAGGGACACTGTTGGGCACAGATACGCAGTATTTT.

The rearrangement uses TRBV12-3 or TRBV12-4 and TRBJ1-2; 9 bases map to TRBD1. CDR3 length equals 14 residues. With V trimmed by 0 bases and J by 6 bases, 2 bases remained unmatched. The CDR3 region is CASSLATGGDGYTF. Here the CDR3 DNA reads TGTGCCAGCAGTTTAGCGACAGGGGGAGATGGCTACACCTTC.

The gene calls are TRBV7-2 and TRBJ2-1; 9 bases are shared with TRBD2. The CDR3 spans 14 residues. CDR1 is SGHTA and CDR2 is FQGNSA in the germline V gene. J was trimmed by 12 bases and V by 1 base; bases with no gene match: 7. The CDR3 protein is CASSLVRAGGWQFF. CDR3 bases: TGTGCCAGCAGCTTAGTACGGGCGGGGGGGTGGCAGTTCTTC.

This chain connects TRBV4-3 to TRBJ2-7, with a tentative D call TRBD1 (6 bases). CDR1 and CDR2 (germline): LGHNA, YSLEER. Deletions cut 1 base from V and 2 bases from J, with 18 bases between. This CDR3 has 17 amino acids. The CDR3 bases are TGCGCCAGCAGCCAAGGAGTGGACCGGGACAATGCCTACGAGCAGTACTTC. Translation gives CASSQGVDRDNAYEQYF.

The CDR3 DNA reads TGCAGCGTTAGGCCGACAGGCTACGAGCAGTACTTC. Translating it yields CSVRPTGYEQYF. The chain has TRBV29-1 and TRBJ2-7; possible D gene TRBD1, 6 bases. The CDR3 totals 12 residues. V lost 5 bases to trimming and J lost 3 bases, with 11 bases between them. CDR1 is SQVTM and CDR2 is ANQGSEA in the germline V gene.

This clonotype was counted only a few times. V is TRBV5-1 and J is TRBJ2-7, with D hard to call. The CDR3 has 15 amino acids. Trimming stripped 3 bases from V and 5 bases from J, with 18 bases between. CDR1 and CDR2 (germline): SGHRS, YFSETQ. This CDR3 reads CASSYPIQISDEQYF. DNA of the CDR3: TGCGCCAGCAGCTACCCGATTCAGATAAGCGACGAGCAGTACTTC. Based on the CDR3 plus reference TRBV5-1 and TRBJ2-7, the full variable domain is KAGVTQTPRYLIKTRGQQVTLSCSPISGHRSVSWYQQTPGQGLQFLFEYFSETQRNKGNFPGRFSGRQFSNSRSEMNVSTLELGDSALYLCASSYPIQISDEQYFGPGTRLTVT.

This clonotype was counted a few times. J is TRBJ2-7 and V is TRBV14; D gene ambiguous. The V and J ends lost 0 bases and 6 bases respectively, with 15 bases between them. Germline V gives CDR1 SGHDN, CDR2 FVKESK. This CDR3 spans 15 amino acids. The CDR3 DNA follows: TGTGCCAGCAGCCAAGAAGTCAGGCGAGTTGGCGAGCAGTACTTC. It specifies CASSQEVRRVGEQYF.

This clonotype has more than one count but fewer than ten. The rearrangement joins TRBV12-3 or TRBV12-4 to TRBJ1-1, with TRBD1 as a possible D gene (6 bases). This CDR3 has 14 amino acids. The ends were cut back, 7 bases at V and 4 bases at J, with 16 bases in the middle. CDR3 in DNA: TGTGCCAGCACCTTTTCAGGGGCGCGCACTGAAGCTTTCTTT. Protein: CASTFSGARTEAFF.

The V call is TRBV20-1, the J call TRBJ2-2; 7 nucleotides align to TRBD2. This CDR3 has 16 amino acids. Trimming removed 0 bases from V and 5 bases from J; junction bases left unmatched: 9. The V gene's germline CDR1 is DFQATT and CDR2 SNEGSKA (reference sequence). This CDR3 is CSARDLTSPWTGELFF. CDR3 DNA sequence: TGCAGTGCTAGAGACCTGACTAGCCCGTGGACCGGGGAGCTGTTTTTT.

This clonotype was recorded at least ten times. The J gene is TRBJ2-1, the V gene TRBV15; 8 nucleotides agree with TRBD2. After removal of 0 bases from V and 4 bases from J, the junction contained 5 bases not matched to a gene. The germline V gene has CDR1 LNHNV and CDR2 YYDKDF (reference sequence). This CDR3 contains 16 residues. Written as DNA, the CDR3 is TGTGCCACCAGCAGAGAACTAGCGGATTTATACAATGAGCAGTTCTTC. It encodes CATSRELADLYNEQFF. The whole variable domain, remainder taken from reference TRBV15 and TRBJ2-1, is DAMVIQNPRYQVTQFGKPVTLSCSQTLNHNVMYWYQQKSSQAPKLLFHYYDKDFNNEADTPDNFQSRRPNTSFCFLDIRSPGLGDTAMYLCATSRELADLYNEQFFGPGTRLTVL.

This clonotype appeared a single time. This could be a read error, since a much larger clone is one nucleotide away. This chain links TRBV20-1 with TRBJ2-7; 7 nucleotides match TRBD1. Germline V gene sequence: CDR1 DFQATT, CDR2 SNEGSKA (reference sequence). The CDR3 contains 13 residues. CDR3 coding DNA: TGCAGTGCTGGGGGACAGCGCTCCTACGAGCATTACTTC. Translated, it gives CSAGGQRSYEHYF.

This clonotype was seen many times. The chain employs TRBV10-1 and TRBJ1-1, with 9 bases that match TRBD1. The CDR3 spans 15 residues. Germline assignment: CDR1 WNHNN and CDR2 SYGVQD (reference sequence). Unmatched junction bases numbered 13, after V lost 10 bases and J lost 4 bases. CDR3: CANPSPGQGVTEAFF. As DNA, the CDR3 is TGCGCCAACCCAAGCCCGGGACAGGGCGTCACTGAAGCTTTCTTT.

This clonotype was counted a few times. The rearrangement joins TRBV4-2 to TRBJ2-5; 7 positions agree with TRBD2. This CDR3 has 14 amino acids. Trimming cost V 5 bases and J 5 bases; bases outside gene matches: 8. Germline V gene data show CDR1 as LGHNA and CDR2 as YNFKEQ. The chain's CDR3 is CASSSSVGGETQYF. The DNA for the CDR3 is TGTGCCAGCAGCTCGAGCGTCGGGGGGGAGACCCAGTACTTC.

The gene calls are TRBV2 and TRBJ2-6; 9 bases match TRBD1. The junction had 7 bases not matched to a gene; V was cut back by 4 bases and J by 3 bases. There are 17 residues in the CDR3. Germline values: CDR1 SNHLY, CDR2 FYNNEI. CDR3 nucleotides: TGTGCCAGCAGTGGGAACAGGGGGCACGGTGGGGCCAACGTCCTGACTTTC. It translates to CASSGNRGHGGANVLTF.

The J gene is TRBJ1-1, the V gene TRBV20-1, with D possibly matching TRBD1 (6 bases). Trimming shortened V by 3 bases and J by 0 bases, and 17 bases separated the two germline ends. CDR1 and CDR2 (germline): DFQATT, SNEGSKA (reference sequence). CDR3 size: 16 residues. The CDR3 DNA follows: TGCAGTGCTAGGGGGGGCGGCAGGGTCATGAACACTGAAGCTTTCTTT. It specifies CSARGGGRVMNTEAFF.

The gene calls are TRBV5-1 and TRBJ2-7; no reliable D call. The V and J ends lost 0 bases and 2 bases respectively, with 9 bases between them. Germline V gene lookup returns CDR1 SGHRS and CDR2 YFSETQ. The CDR3 spans 14 residues. CDR3 DNA: TGCGCCAGCAGCTTGGTAGGGCTCGCCTACGAGCAGTACTTC. Amino acids: CASSLVGLAYEQYF.

A few counts support this clonotype. V is TRBV9 and J is TRBJ2-1; maybe TRBD2 (6 bases). Trimming removed 3 bases at V and 7 bases at J, with 11 bases between. Germline CDR1 reads SGDLS; CDR2 reads YYNGEE. This CDR3 region has 13 residues. This CDR3 is CASSAPTRNEQFF. The CDR3 nucleotides are TGTGCCAGCAGCGCCCCGACTAGAAATGAGCAGTTCTTC. Combining the CDR3 with reference TRBV9 and TRBJ2-1 gives the whole variable domain DSGVTQTPKHLITATGQRVTLRCSPRSGDLSVYWYQQSLDQGLQFLIQYYNGEERAKGNILERFSAQQFPDLHSELNLSSLELGDSALYFCASSAPTRNEQFFGPGTRLTVL.

This clonotype has a count of ten or more. V usage is TRBV3-1 and J usage is TRBJ2-1, with D possibly matching TRBD2 (5 bases). Germline CDR1 and CDR2: LGHDT and YNNKEL (reference sequence). Trimming took off 6 bases at V and 8 bases at J, with 17 bases between the two ends. There are 14 residues in the CDR3. As DNA, the CDR3 is TGTGCCAGCAGAGCTCGTGAGGGAGCCGATGAGCAGTTCTTC. Translated: CASRAREGADEQFF.

This clonotype was picked up a small number of times. This sequence joins TRBV11-2 and TRBJ1-1; D may be TRBD1 (6 bases). Trimming took 5 bases from V and 5 from J, leaving 30 bases between them. The length of the CDR3 is 19 residues. CDR1 and CDR2 from the germline V gene are SGHAT and FQNNGV. The CDR3 DNA reads TGTGCCAGCAGCCAATTTACAGGGAGGGTTGGTTTAAGGAAGACTGAAGCTTTCTTT. This gives the protein CASSQFTGRVGLRKTEAFF.

This clonotype was observed a few times. The rearrangement joins TRBV29-1 to TRBJ2-7; D not resolved. Trimming cost V 7 bases and J 1 base, with 11 bases left between them. This CDR3 has 12 residues. The V gene's germline CDR1 is SQVTM and CDR2 ANQGSEA. The CDR3 bases are TGCAGCGCCCTGGGTTCATCCTACGAGCAGTACTTC. Its protein product is CSALGSSYEQYF.

This clonotype was found a few times. The rearrangement links TRBV29-1 to TRBJ2-1, with 10 positions matching TRBD2. The length of the CDR3 is 13 residues. Looked up from germline, CDR1 is SQVTM and CDR2 is ANQGSEA. Trimming at V came to 7 bases and at J to 7 bases, leaving 7 bases not matched to a gene. The chain's CDR3 is CSARGLAFNEQFF. CDR3 sequence (DNA): TGCAGCGCCAGGGGACTAGCGTTTAATGAGCAGTTCTTC.

CDR3 coding DNA: TGTGCCAGCAGTTACTCTCCGGGGGCCCGCAATCAGCCCCAGCATTTT. Translated, it gives CASSYSPGARNQPQHF. The chain uses TRBV6-2 or TRBV6-3 and TRBJ1-5, with a tentative D call TRBD1 (6 bases). V was shortened by 0 bases and J by 2 bases, with 11 bases between the two germline ends. This CDR3 is 16 amino acids long. The germline CDR1 and CDR2 sequences are MNHEY and SVGEGT.

V is TRBV27 and J is TRBJ2-2; D perhaps matches TRBD2 (5 bases). V was trimmed by 4 bases and J by 4 bases, leaving 10 bases between them. This CDR3 region has 14 residues. CDR1 is MNHEY, CDR2 SMNVEV, per germline (reference sequence). The CDR3 coding sequence is TGTGCCAGCAGTTCCCCTGGGAGCACCGGGGAGCTGTTTTTT. Protein: CASSSPGSTGELFF.

The gene calls are TRBV7-2 and TRBJ2-2; D is possibly TRBD2 (6 bases). CDR3 size: 13 residues. Trimming shortened V by 3 bases and J by 10 bases, and 12 bases separated the two germline ends. Per germline, CDR1 SGHTA and CDR2 FQGNSA. CDR3 protein: CASSFPGVVELFF. CDR3 sequence (DNA): TGTGCCAGCAGCTTCCCGGGAGTGGTGGAGCTGTTTTTT. Full variable domain (rest looked up from reference TRBV7-2 and TRBJ2-2): GAGVSQSPSNKVTEKGKDVELRCDPISGHTALYWYRQSLGQGLEFLIYFQGNSAPDKSGLPSDRFSAERTGGSVSTLTIQRTQQEDSAVYLCASSFPGVVELFFGEGSRLTVL.

There are a few counts of this clonotype. The chain couples TRBV5-1 to TRBJ1-3; D may be TRBD1 (5 bases). The length of the CDR3 is 15 residues. CDR1 and CDR2 (germline): SGHRS, YFSETQ. Trimming took 0 bases from V and 3 from J, leaving 10 bases between them. For the CDR3, the DNA is TGCGCCAGCAGCTTGGAAGGGGCTAATGGAAACACCATATATTTT. Protein sequence: CASSLEGANGNTIYF.

This clonotype appeared a few times. V and J are TRBV29-1 and TRBJ1-1; D gene ambiguous. Trimming pared 6 bases from V and 2 bases from J, leaving 13 bases between. CDR1 is SQVTM and CDR2 is ANQGSEA in the germline V gene. CDR3 size: 13 residues. The CDR3 DNA reads as TGCAGCGTGCGGTCGGGTTACAACACTGAAGCTTTCTTT. Translation: CSVRSGYNTEAFF.

The table lists this clonotype with a few counts. The V gene is TRBV6-5, the J gene TRBJ1-5, with D maybe TRBD1 (6 bases). The CDR3 covers 14 residues. V lost 2 bases to trimming and J lost 8 bases, with 13 bases between them. CDR1 is MNHEY and CDR2 is SVGAGI in the germline V gene. CDR3 amino acids: CASSYPQGGEPQHF. The CDR3 DNA follows: TGTGCCAGCAGTTACCCACAGGGTGGGGAGCCCCAGCATTTT.

This clonotype came up a few times. The rearrangement joins TRBV27 to TRBJ2-7; 11 bases fit TRBD1. CDR1 and CDR2 (germline): MNHEY, SMNVEV (reference sequence). This CDR3 is 14 amino acids long. V lost 5 bases and J lost 0; bases outside the gene matches: 0. DNA of the CDR3: TGTGCCAGCAGTGGGACAGGGGGCTCCTACGAGCAGTACTTC. Translation: CASSGTGGSYEQYF.

The table lists this clonotype with a few counts. The chain joins TRBV7-6 to TRBJ1-5; D might be TRBD1 (5 bases). V was clipped by 5 bases and J by 3 bases, with 20 bases between them. In germline, CDR1 is SGHVS, CDR2 FNYEAQ. This CDR3 region has 17 residues. CDR3 nucleotide sequence: TGTGCCAGCAGCGATTCAATAGGGTCCAGGGCCAATCAGCCCCAGCATTTT. Its translation is CASSDSIGSRANQPQHF. Together with reference TRBV7-6 and TRBJ1-5, the CDR3 gives the full variable domain: GAGVSQSPRYKVTKRGQDVALRCDPISGHVSLYWYRQALGQGPEFLTYFNYEAQQDKSGLPNDRFSAERPEGSISTLTIQRTEQRDSAMYRCASSDSIGSRANQPQHFGDGTRLSIL.

This clonotype came up a few times. The CDR3 spells CASSSSSGGPAYNEQFF. The CDR3 DNA reads as TGTGCCAGCAGTTCATCTAGCGGGGGGCCTGCTTACAATGAGCAGTTCTTC. The chain carries TRBV28 and TRBJ2-1; 11 positions agree with TRBD2. CDR1 and CDR2 (germline): MDHEN, SYDVKM. The CDR3 is 17 amino acids. The V and J ends lost 4 bases and 4 bases, in that order; junction bases with no gene match: 9.